The 16 T cell receptor beta chains below come from one sample, sequenced in a study of blood T cells in healthy people across ages. Combining a sample-barcoded 5' primer with a J-beta primer mix, a second PCR ran for about 7 to 11 cycles. TCRdb itself ran the 5' RACE reads through MiXCR, one entry per CDR3 protein. The sample comprises over a million distinct CDR3 sequences, under 45% of which are singletons, and about 19% rests with the top ten. Sample: blood. The source is a woman aged 55-75 years in good health.

This sequence joins TRBV6-5 and TRBJ2-3; possibly TRBD2 for D (5 bases). CDR3 length equals 15 residues. V was clipped by 1 base and J by 1 base, with 9 bases between them. CDR1 MNHEY and CDR2 SVGAGI come from the germline V gene. The CDR3 bases are TGTGCCAGCAGTTACTGGGGAGTGGGCACAGATACGCAGTATTTT. Residues: CASSYWGVGTDTQYF.

The chain is built from TRBV12-3 or TRBV12-4 and TRBJ2-3, with no clear D. This CDR3 has 14 amino acids. Trimming shortened V by 2 bases and J by 2 bases, and 8 bases separated the two germline ends. CDR3 bases: TGTGCCAGCAGTTTATCCAGGACCACAGATACGCAGTATTTT. Protein product: CASSLSRTTDTQYF.

The V call is TRBV29-1, the J call TRBJ2-3; 9 bases agree with TRBD2. The V gene end was trimmed by 7 bases and the J gene end by 5 bases; junction bases not matched to a gene: 10. The CDR3 loop spans 14 amino acids. In germline, CDR1 is SQVTM, CDR2 ANQGSEA. CDR3 amino acids: CSALGGRGKDTQYF. The DNA of the CDR3 is TGCAGCGCTCTAGGCGGGAGGGGGAAAGATACGCAGTATTTT.

The V call is TRBV12-3 or TRBV12-4, the J call TRBJ2-3; D remains ambiguous. The CDR3 has 12 residues. The V and J ends lost 4 bases and 4 bases respectively, with 6 bases between them. The CDR3 region has the DNA TGTGCCAGCAGTTCGGTCCCAGATACGCAGTATTTT. Translation gives CASSSVPDTQYF.

This clonotype was counted only a few times. The chain links TRBV9 to TRBJ1-4, with D perhaps matching TRBD1 (6 bases). This CDR3 region has 16 residues. V lost 4 bases, J lost 0 bases, and 13 bases lay in between. Germline V CDR1 and CDR2: SGDLS, YYNGEE. The CDR3 coding sequence is TGTGCCAGCAGCCCAGGGGTCGTCACAACTAATGAAAAACTGTTTTTT. It encodes CASSPGVVTTNEKLFF.

The chain has TRBV12-3 or TRBV12-4 and TRBJ1-2, with 7 bases fitting TRBD1. V lost 5 bases and J lost 7; bases outside the gene matches: 7. This CDR3 contains 13 residues. For the CDR3, the DNA is TGTGCCAGCAGTCCAGCAGGGGGGGGTGGCTACACCTTC. The encoded protein is CASSPAGGGGYTF.

As DNA, the CDR3 is TGTGCCAGCAGTTACTCCCTGGGTTCAGATACGCAGTATTTT. It specifies CASSYSLGSDTQYF. V gene TRBV6-6 combines with J gene TRBJ2-3; no reliable D call. Germline assignment: CDR1 MNHNY and CDR2 SVGAGI (reference sequence). With 0 bases removed from V and 4 bases from J, the gap between germline ends came to 8 bases. The CDR3 is 14 amino acids.

The J gene is TRBJ2-2, the V gene TRBV29-1; D unclear. The germline V and J ends were trimmed by 1 base and 2 bases, with 17 bases remaining between them. Per germline, CDR1 SQVTM and CDR2 ANQGSEA. The CDR3 loop spans 17 amino acids. CDR3 in amino acids: CSVEGAGANPNTGELFF. In DNA form, the CDR3 reads TGCAGCGTTGAAGGGGCAGGCGCGAACCCTAACACCGGGGAGCTGTTTTTT.

Turning to this clonotype: The junction does not match germline at one end; this may be a read error. CDR3 coding DNA: TGTGCCAGCAGTTTGGGCCTAGTGAGAGCAGATATGCAGTATTTT. It translates to CASSLGLVRADMQYF. The rearrangement uses TRBV12-3 or TRBV12-4 and TRBJ2-3; D unresolved. The CDR3 consists of 15 residues.

This clonotype was counted once. One junction end does not reproduce the germline sequence, and a read error may be involved. This rearrangement joins TRBV14 to TRBJ2-3, with TRBD2 matching 7 bases. CDR3 length: 16 residues. Germline values: CDR1 SGHDN, CDR2 FVKESK. The DNA for the CDR3 is TGTGCCAGCAGCCAAGAGTCTAGCGGCACGGAAGATACGCGGTATTTT. Translated: CASSQESSGTEDTRYF.

In this sample, this clonotype turned up many times. The chain employs TRBV7-9 and TRBJ2-1; D might be TRBD2 (5 bases). From germline, CDR1 is SEHNR and CDR2 FQNEAQ (reference sequence). This CDR3 region has 14 residues. V lost 5 bases and J lost 0, with 8 bases in between. CDR3 residues: CASSPRDSYNEQFF. The CDR3 DNA is TGTGCCAGCAGCCCCCGGGACTCCTACAATGAGCAGTTCTTC.

This clonotype has just a few counts. The gene calls are TRBV14 and TRBJ2-6; D is perhaps TRBD1 (5 bases). V gave up 7 bases and J gave up 0 bases, with 13 bases separating them. The CDR3 covers 16 residues. Germline CDR1 and CDR2: SGHDN and FVKESK. The chain's CDR3 is CASTRQPPSGANVLTF. The CDR3 bases are TGTGCCAGCACCCGACAGCCGCCCTCTGGGGCCAACGTCCTGACTTTC.

This clonotype turned up a few times. The chain is built from TRBV13 and TRBJ2-4; 8 bases line up with TRBD2. V lost 4 bases to trimming and J lost 0 bases; unmatched junction nucleotides: 5. The germline V gene encodes CDR1 PRHDT and CDR2 FYEKMQ (reference sequence). The CDR3 loop spans 16 amino acids. CDR3 nucleotides: TGTGCCAGCAGCTCGACTAGCGCTATAGCCAAAAACATTCAGTACTTC. Translation: CASSSTSAIAKNIQYF.

The table lists this clonotype with a few counts. CDR3 residues: CASSDRDSNQPQHF. The CDR3 nucleotides read TGTGCCAGCAGCGACCGGGACAGCAATCAGCCCCAGCATTTT. The chain joins TRBV9 to TRBJ1-5; D is perhaps TRBD1 (5 bases). CDR1 is SGDLS and CDR2 is YYNGEE in the germline V gene. Trimming stripped 3 bases from V and 1 base from J, with 8 bases between. The CDR3 totals 14 residues.

The rearrangement links TRBV2 to TRBJ2-2; 9 nucleotides align to TRBD1. V shed 6 bases, J shed 6 bases, and the junction held 8 bases outside the gene matches. The CDR3 covers 15 residues. Germline loops: CDR1 SNHLY, CDR2 FYNNEI. The CDR3 DNA follows: TGTGCCAGCAGGCCCGGGACAGGGATCGCCGGGGAGCTGTTTTTT. Encoded protein: CASRPGTGIAGELFF.

This clonotype has more than one count but fewer than ten. The chain links TRBV29-1 to TRBJ2-1, with 11 bases that match TRBD1. V gave up 0 bases and J gave up 6 bases; unmatched junction bases: 10. The germline V gene encodes CDR1 SQVTM and CDR2 ANQGSEA. The CDR3 covers 17 residues. CDR3 protein: CSVEDDGGQGEFNEQFF. CDR3 bases: TGCAGCGTTGAAGACGATGGGGGACAGGGGGAATTCAATGAGCAGTTCTTC.